The rows below give T cell receptor beta chains drawn from one sample of a study of blood T cell repertoires in COVID-19. Profiled with immunoSEQ multiplex PCR; TCRdb holds only in-frame clones, not every one. The sample lists about 260,000 clones, around 87% seen once, with about 4% in the top ten. Sequencing used peripheral blood. The origin of the receptors is a man younger than 30 with active or convalescent COVID-19. Each CDR3 is given without its conserved first and last residue.

CDR3 protein,CDR3 length,J gene,V gene
AISQGNTEAF,10,TRBJ1-1,TRBV28
ASSQLGSGAQETQY,14,TRBJ2-5,TRBV7-3
ASAGTGGVETQY,12,TRBJ2-5,TRBV25-1
ASSFQGSNTEAF,12,TRBJ1-1,TRBV7-9
ASSYPRGGRGF,11,TRBJ1-1,TRBV6-2/TRBV6-3
ASSPGTTADTQY,12,TRBJ2-3,TRBV6-2/TRBV6-3
ASSLAGGGSDTQY,13,TRBJ2-3,TRBV3-1/TRBV3-2
ASGGQFSNQPQH,12,TRBJ1-5,TRBV2
ASSHDSSGAF,10,TRBJ1-1,TRBV4-1
ASSQVGGAGTEQY,13,TRBJ2-7,TRBV14
ASSVEGGGSYNEQF,14,TRBJ2-1,TRBV9
ASSESGLVGETQY,13,TRBJ2-5,TRBV10-1
ASMGQGSSGNTIY,13,TRBJ1-3,TRBV5-1
ASSIVGVGGRFQETQY,16,TRBJ2-5,TRBV19
ASSHRDRGGYSNQPQH,16,TRBJ1-5,TRBV3-1/TRBV3-2
ASGGAYEQY,9,TRBJ2-7,TRBV27
ASSLLSSGGTDTQY,14,TRBJ2-3,TRBV5-1
AISVDRGDTQY,11,TRBJ2-3,TRBV10-3
AWSGLAVANTGELF,14,TRBJ2-2,TRBV30
ASSPHRTVYNEKLF,14,TRBJ1-4,TRBV28
AWSVRGETEAF,11,TRBJ1-1,TRBV30
ASSQGLAGGRGTQY,14,TRBJ2-5,TRBV4-3
ASSVVSLAGGSGHGELF,17,TRBJ2-2,TRBV9
SVGGVQETQY,10,TRBJ2-5,TRBV29-1
ASTALGLPETQY,12,TRBJ2-5,TRBV7-2
ASSLQGYTEAF,11,TRBJ1-1,TRBV12-3/TRBV12-4
ASSVGLADSYEQY,13,TRBJ2-7,TRBV9
ASSHRQSMNTEAF,13,TRBJ1-1,TRBV14
ASSLLRGSGNTIY,13,TRBJ1-3,TRBV7-9
ATETGGLGQPQH,12,TRBJ1-5,TRBV19
ASSLPGLTQY,10,TRBJ2-3,TRBV27
SVVQGDRITGELF,13,TRBJ2-2,TRBV29-1
ASSEALTELGPSEQY,15,TRBJ2-7,TRBV2
ASSSLVGRSQSGNTIY,16,TRBJ1-3,TRBV7-9
ASSRAGGDYEQY,12,TRBJ2-7,TRBV18
ASKSDGGVIGELF,13,TRBJ2-2,TRBV28
ASSPEGLTSYEQY,13,TRBJ2-7,TRBV9
ASSTTGGRQPQH,12,TRBJ1-5,TRBV28
ASKPTYGYAEAF,12,TRBJ1-1,TRBV2
ASSDTGTSKEQF,12,TRBJ2-1,TRBV6-6